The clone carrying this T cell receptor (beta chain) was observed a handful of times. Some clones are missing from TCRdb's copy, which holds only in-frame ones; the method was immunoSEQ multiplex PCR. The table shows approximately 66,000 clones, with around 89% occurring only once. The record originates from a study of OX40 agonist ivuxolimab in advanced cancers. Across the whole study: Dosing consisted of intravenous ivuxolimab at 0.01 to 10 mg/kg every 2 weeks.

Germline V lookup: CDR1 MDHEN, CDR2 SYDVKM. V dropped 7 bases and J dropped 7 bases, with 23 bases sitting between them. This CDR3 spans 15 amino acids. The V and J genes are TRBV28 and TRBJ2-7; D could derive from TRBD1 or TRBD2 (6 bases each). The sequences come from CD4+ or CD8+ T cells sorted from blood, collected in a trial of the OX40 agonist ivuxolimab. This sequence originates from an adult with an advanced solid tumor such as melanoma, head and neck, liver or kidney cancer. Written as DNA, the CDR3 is TGTGCCAGCACCACGACGGGGGCGGGTGGCAGGGAGCAGTACTTC. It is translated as CASTTTGAGGREQYF. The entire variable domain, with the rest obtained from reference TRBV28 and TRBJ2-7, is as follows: DVKVTQSSRYLVKRTGEKVFLECVQDMDHENMFWYRQDPGLGLRLIYFSYDVKMKEKGDIPEGYSVSREKKERFSLILESASTNQTSMYLCASTTTGAGGREQYFGPGTRLTVT.